The clone carrying this TCR beta chain showed up just once. The assay, immunoSEQ v3.0, was run at survey level. Here immunoSEQ multiplex PCR was the method, and the copy in TCRdb shows in-frame clones only, minus some. Here the sample spans around 28,000 clones, approximately 93% being singletons. Trimming cost V 3 bases and J 7 bases, with 10 bases left between them. This CDR3 region has 13 residues. CDR1 is SGHRS and CDR2 is YFSETQ in the germline V gene. This entry comes from a study of long-term antiretroviral therapy in people with HIV. V usage is TRBV5-1 and J usage is TRBJ2-2; perhaps TRBD1 as D (6 bases). The source material was unsorted PBMCs, sampled 3.1 years after starting antiretroviral therapy. This receptor was taken from a man aged 18 to 29 with HIV. The CDR3 loop reads CASSSRTDGELFF. DNA of the CDR3: TGCGCCAGCAGCTCTAGGACAGACGGGGAGCTGTTTTTT.